These T cell receptor beta chains were read from a single sample in a study of blood T cell repertoires in COVID-19. The protocol was immunoSEQ multiplex PCR, while the TCRdb copy is restricted to in-frame clones and leaves out a portion. The table includes under 250,000 clones, around nine tenths detected once. Sequencing used peripheral blood. The origin of the receptors is a woman in her sixties with acute or convalescent COVID-19. The CDR3 runs from the conserved cysteine through the conserved F or W. The D gene is left open where the match is weak. Some rows have no size entry. The others give once, few or many, or a class for an expanded clone.

D: NA; size: NA; V: TRBV7-2; J: TRBJ2-7; DNA: TGTGCCAGCAGCTTTATGAGCTCCTACGAGCAGTACTTC; CDR3: CASSFMSSYEQYF
D: TRBD1; size: NA; V: TRBV27; J: TRBJ1-3; DNA: TGTGCCAGCAGACCTCAGGGGGCGCCTGGAAACACCATATATTTT; CDR3: CASRPQGAPGNTIYF
D: NA; size: NA; V: TRBV6-5; J: TRBJ1-4; DNA: TGTGCCAGCAGAGGAGGGGATGATGAAAAACTGTTTTTT; CDR3: CASRGGDDEKLFF
D: NA; size: NA; V: TRBV27; J: TRBJ2-7; DNA: TGTGCCAGCAGTTTCGGGAGGCAGGGGACTTACGAGCAGTACTTC; CDR3: CASSFGRQGTYEQYF
D: NA; size: NA; V: TRBV4-2; J: TRBJ2-7; DNA: TGTGCCAGCAGCCAAGTTGGGCTGGCCTACGAGCAGTACTTC; CDR3: CASSQVGLAYEQYF
D: TRBD2; size: NA; V: TRBV20-1; J: TRBJ2-7; DNA: TGCAGTGCTAGTCAGACTAGCGGGAGCTCCTACGAGCAGTACTTC; CDR3: CSASQTSGSSYEQYF
D: NA; size: NA; V: TRBV19; J: TRBJ2-6; DNA: TGTGCCAGTAGTATAGGAGCGACCGCGGTAGCTGGGGCCAACGTCCTGACTTTC; CDR3: CASSIGATAVAGANVLTF
D: NA; size: NA; V: TRBV4-3; J: TRBJ1-2; DNA: TGCGCCAGCAGCCAAGGTCTTAACTATGGCTACACCTTC; CDR3: CASSQGLNYGYTF
D: TRBD2; size: NA; V: TRBV7-9; J: TRBJ2-1; DNA: TGTGCCAGCAGAACTAGCGGGAGATACAATGAGCAGTTCTTC; CDR3: CASRTSGRYNEQFF
D: TRBD2; size: NA; V: TRBV7-2; J: TRBJ2-1; DNA: TGTGCCAGCAGCTTAGCGAGGCTAGCGGGAGTGTCCGATGAGCAGTTCTTC; CDR3: CASSLARLAGVSDEQFF
D: NA; size: NA; V: TRBV11-2; J: TRBJ2-7; DNA: TGTGCCAGCAGCTTCCAGGGCTCCTACGAGCAGTACTTC; CDR3: CASSFQGSYEQYF
D: TRBD2; size: NA; V: TRBV4-3; J: TRBJ2-5; DNA: TGCGCCAGCAGCCAACAAGACGGTTCGCGGGAGTCGGTGGAGACCCAGTACTTC; CDR3: CASSQQDGSRESVETQYF
D: NA; size: NA; V: TRBV13; J: TRBJ2-5; DNA: TGTGCCAGCAGCCTCTTGCGGGGGCCGAGCCAAGAGACCCAGTACTTC; CDR3: CASSLLRGPSQETQYF
D: NA; size: NA; V: TRBV5-6; J: TRBJ2-5; DNA: TGTGCCAGCAGCTTGGCCGCGGCACTCCAAGAGACCCAGTACTTC; CDR3: CASSLAAALQETQYF
D: TRBD1; size: NA; V: TRBV7-8; J: TRBJ1-6; DNA: TGTGCCAGCAGCTTAACATCGGACAGGGGAAGTTCACCCCTCCACTTT; CDR3: CASSLTSDRGSSPLHF
D: NA; size: NA; V: TRBV5-1; J: TRBJ1-4; DNA: TGCGCCAGCAGCTTGGGGCAGGGTTTAGAAAAACTGTTTTTT; CDR3: CASSLGQGLEKLFF
D: TRBD1; size: NA; V: TRBV19; J: TRBJ1-2; DNA: TGTGCCAGTAGTATAGGACAGGGGGCGAACTATGGCTACACCTTC; CDR3: CASSIGQGANYGYTF
D: NA; size: NA; V: TRBV5-1; J: TRBJ2-2; DNA: TGCGCCAGCAGGCAGGGGGGCGGCACCGGGGAGCTGTTTTTT; CDR3: CASRQGGGTGELFF
D: NA; size: NA; V: TRBV6-5; J: TRBJ2-7; DNA: TGTGCCAGCAGTTACGGCGGGCCGAACTCCTACGAGCAGTACTTC; CDR3: CASSYGGPNSYEQYF
D: NA; size: once; V: TRBV28; J: TRBJ1-1; DNA: TGTGCCAGCAGTTTGATCCAGGGTGAAGCTTTCTTT; CDR3: CASSLIQGEAFF
D: TRBD1; size: NA; V: TRBV14; J: TRBJ2-1; DNA: TGTGCCAGCAGTCTCAGACAGGGGCCTGGGAATGAGCAGTTCTTC; CDR3: CASSLRQGPGNEQFF
D: TRBD1; size: NA; V: TRBV3-1/TRBV3-2; J: TRBJ2-3; DNA: TGTGCCAGCAGCCCGACAGGGGTCAGCACAGATACGCAGTATTTT; CDR3: CASSPTGVSTDTQYF
D: NA; size: NA; V: TRBV6-5; J: TRBJ1-3; DNA: TGTGCCAGCAGTTACGCGGGTACACCTGGAAACACCATATATTTT; CDR3: CASSYAGTPGNTIYF
D: TRBD1; size: NA; V: TRBV5-4; J: TRBJ2-7; DNA: TGTGCCAGCAGCCTCGGACAGGGGATCTACGAGCAGTACTTC; CDR3: CASSLGQGIYEQYF
D: TRBD1; size: NA; V: TRBV11-2; J: TRBJ2-7; DNA: TGTGCCAGCAGCTTAGGCCAACAGGGGGTGTACGAGCAGTACTTC; CDR3: CASSLGQQGVYEQYF
D: TRBD1; size: NA; V: TRBV18; J: TRBJ2-7; DNA: TGTGCCAGCTCACCCGGGACAGGGACCCTCTACGAGCAGTACTTC; CDR3: CASSPGTGTLYEQYF